These 12 T cell receptor beta chains came from one sample sequenced in a study of shared clonotypes between healthy human individuals. Assay used: immunoSEQ multiplex PCR; TCRdb lists only in-frame clones, some missing. This table has 2 million to 2.5 million clones, just under 95% appearing once. Sequencing was carried out using naive CD4+ T cells from PBMCs. Subset: CD45RA+ positively selected. These receptors were collected from a man aged 18 to 29 in good health. Some clones in this sample may be carry-over from other donors' samples.

This chain uses TRBV9 with TRBJ2-3, with a tentative D call TRBD2 (6 bases). Germline lookup yields CDR1 SGDLS and CDR2 YYNGEE. This CDR3 contains 16 residues. With 4 bases removed from V and 2 bases from J, the gap between germline ends came to 17 bases. CDR3 loop: CASSPSRAGNTDTQYF. CDR3 in DNA: TGTGCCAGCAGCCCTAGCCGGGCGGGAAACACAGATACGCAGTATTTT.

The chain uses TRBV6-5 and TRBJ2-7, with 11 positions matching TRBD2. The CDR3 covers 15 residues. V shed 6 bases, J shed 4 bases, and the junction held 8 bases outside the gene matches. Germline loops: CDR1 MNHEY, CDR2 SVGAGI. CDR3 loop: CASRMGLADPYEQYF. CDR3 nucleotide sequence: TGTGCCAGCAGGATGGGACTAGCGGACCCATACGAGCAGTACTTC.

About this clone itself: This sample also contains other DNA sequences that code for the same CDR3. The chain links TRBV7-9 to TRBJ2-7; 8 bases match TRBD1. Germline V CDR1 and CDR2: SEHNR, FQNEAQ (reference sequence). This CDR3 is built from 14 residues. With V trimmed by 5 bases and J by 3 bases, 6 bases remained unmatched. This CDR3 reads CASSRTGNLYEQYF. In DNA, the CDR3 is TGTGCCAGCAGCCGGACAGGGAATCTCTACGAGCAGTACTTC.

This chain connects TRBV27 to TRBJ2-1, with 9 bases fitting TRBD2. The length of the CDR3 is 17 residues. Germline CDR1 is MNHEY and CDR2 is SMNVEV (reference sequence). The V and J ends lost 2 bases and 8 bases, in that order; junction bases with no gene match: 13. DNA for the CDR3: TGTGCCAGCAGTTTAATTTTCATGGGTAGCGGGAGCTATGAGCAGTTCTTC. This gives the protein CASSLIFMGSGSYEQFF.

The CDR3 region is CASSAYSVELGYTF. As DNA, the CDR3 is TGTGCCAGCAGCGCATACAGCGTTGAACTAGGCTACACCTTC. The rearrangement uses TRBV7-2 and TRBJ1-2; D is unclear. This CDR3 has 14 residues. CDR1 is SGHTA, CDR2 FQGNSA, per germline. Trimming removed 5 bases from V and 8 bases from J, with 18 bases in between.

The chain uses TRBV5-1 and TRBJ2-2; the D call may be TRBD1 or TRBD2 (6 bases each). Germline CDR1 reads SGHRS; CDR2 reads YFSETQ. The CDR3 loop spans 16 amino acids. Deletions cut 0 bases from V and 7 bases from J, with 16 bases between. DNA of the CDR3: TGCGCCAGCAGCTTGGATGGGGGGCCCCCCGTCGGGGAGCTGTTTTTT. It specifies CASSLDGGPPVGELFF.

The chain combines TRBV15 with TRBJ2-2; TRBD1 might be the D (6 bases). In germline, CDR1 is LNHNV, CDR2 YYDKDF (reference sequence). V dropped 3 bases and J dropped 0 bases, with 14 bases sitting between them. This CDR3 is built from 17 residues. The CDR3 nucleotides are TGTGCCACCAGCAGGGGCGGACAGCACACGAACACCGGGGAGCTGTTTTTT. Translated, it gives CATSRGGQHTNTGELFF.

The rearrangement uses TRBV7-2 and TRBJ2-2; 9 bases fit TRBD2. The CDR3 covers 16 residues. The J segment lost 7 bases and the V segment lost 2 bases, leaving 8 bases of the junction unmatched. Germline V gene sequence: CDR1 SGHTA, CDR2 FQGNSA. The CDR3 region is CASSLLPSGTGGELFF. The DNA for the CDR3 is TGTGCCAGCAGCTTACTCCCTAGCGGGACCGGCGGGGAGCTGTTTTTT. The complete variable domain, with remaining parts taken from reference TRBV7-2 and TRBJ2-2, reads GAGVSQSPSNKVTEKGKDVELRCDPISGHTALYWYRQSLGQGLEFLIYFQGNSAPDKSGLPSDRFSAERTGGSVSTLTIQRTQQEDSAVYLCASSLLPSGTGGELFFGEGSRLTVL.

The chain has TRBV2 and TRBJ1-5; D gene uncertain. The CDR3 runs 13 residues. The V and J ends lost 5 bases and 6 bases respectively, with 11 bases between them. The germline gives CDR1 SNHLY, CDR2 FYNNEI. The CDR3 here is CASSPAVGQPQHF. In DNA, the CDR3 is TGTGCCAGCAGTCCCGCGGTGGGTCAGCCCCAGCATTTT.

The chain links TRBV9 to TRBJ2-3, with a possible D match to TRBD2 (5 bases). CDR1 is SGDLS and CDR2 is YYNGEE in the germline V gene. V shed 4 bases and J shed 0 bases, with 12 bases lying between them. CDR3 length: 15 residues. The CDR3 DNA sequence: TGTGCCAGCAGCCCCCGAGCGGCTAGCACAGATACGCAGTATTTT. Its translation: CASSPRAASTDTQYF.

V is TRBV10-3 and J is TRBJ2-1, with D possibly being TRBD2 (5 bases). V shed 6 bases and J shed 0 bases, with 9 bases lying between them. Germline values: CDR1 ENHRY, CDR2 SYGVKD. The CDR3 length is 14 residues. CDR3 in DNA: TGTGCCATCAGACCCGGGGACTCCTACAATGAGCAGTTCTTC. It is translated as CAIRPGDSYNEQFF.

This rearrangement joins TRBV10-3 to TRBJ2-1; the match to TRBD1 covers 7 bases. CDR3 length equals 12 residues. After removal of 3 bases from V and 15 bases from J, the junction contained 8 bases not matched to a gene. Germline assignment: CDR1 ENHRY and CDR2 SYGVKD. The CDR3 region has the DNA TGTGCCATCAGTGACCAGGGGGTTCGTAGGTTCTTC. Translated, it gives CAISDQGVRRFF.